Presented here are 32 T cell receptor beta chains from one specimen sequenced in a study of vaccination effects on CD4 cells after COVID-19. Their recognized antigens are unknown. Ahead of sequencing, the ViraFEST assay grew antigen-specific CD4+ T cells using viral peptide pools. Following an approximately ten-day culture, CD4+ T cells were purified. Participants completed two doses of the BNT162b2 or mRNA-1273 vaccine. Only in-frame clones appear in the TCRdb table, and some are missing; sequencing was by immunoSEQ multiplex PCR. This sample has 29,000 or so clones, with 74% found just once. This specimen consisted of CD4+ T cells from PBMCs cultured with HCoV-OC43 spike peptides, obtained after COVID-19 vaccination. Described subset: HCoV-OC43 spike overlapping peptide pool stimulation. The source of these receptors is a human donor who received a COVID-19 vaccine.

The V call is TRBV7-2, the J call TRBJ2-4; the D gene could be TRBD1 or TRBD2 (5 bases each). The CDR3 is 15 residues long. Per the germline V gene, CDR1 is SGHTA and CDR2 is FQGNSA. V gave up 6 bases and J gave up 5 bases, with 17 bases separating them. CDR3 DNA sequence: TGTGCCAGCAGGGGTCCTGGGACGCCTGAAAACATTCAGTACTTC. Translating gives CASRGPGTPENIQYF. Using reference TRBV7-2 and TRBJ2-4 for the parts outside the CDR3, the full variable domain is GAGVSQSPSNKVTEKGKDVELRCDPISGHTALYWYRQSLGQGLEFLIYFQGNSAPDKSGLPSDRFSAERTGGSVSTLTIQRTQQEDSAVYLCASRGPGTPENIQYFGAGTRLSVL.

In this sample, this clone turned up once. The chain couples TRBV4-2 to TRBJ1-1, with D unclear. There are 14 residues in the CDR3. Germline V gives CDR1 LGHNA, CDR2 YNFKEQ. With 1 base removed from V and 5 bases from J, the gap between germline ends came to 11 bases. This CDR3 reads CASSQGEGGTEAFF. The CDR3 DNA reads as TGTGCCAGCAGCCAAGGGGAGGGAGGGACTGAAGCTTTCTTT.

The chain has TRBV20-1 and TRBJ2-2, with a tentative D call TRBD1 (5 bases). Trimming cost V 3 bases and J 6 bases, with 14 bases left between them. Germline-derived CDR1 and CDR2 are DFQATT and SNEGSKA (reference sequence). CDR3 size: 14 residues. CDR3: CSASRTTNAGELFF. CDR3 DNA sequence: TGCAGTGCTAGTAGGACAACAAATGCCGGGGAGCTGTTTTTT.

The J gene is TRBJ2-2, the V gene TRBV28; D not resolved. Per germline, CDR1 MDHEN and CDR2 SYDVKM. CDR3 length: 13 amino acids. The V end was cut by 7 bases, the J end by 1 base, with 7 bases between. In nucleotides, the CDR3 is TGTGCCAGCATCGATCGGAACACCGGGGAGCTGTTTTTT. Its protein product is CASIDRNTGELFF. The full variable domain, with the rest looked up from reference TRBV28 and TRBJ2-2, is DVKVTQSSRYLVKRTGEKVFLECVQDMDHENMFWYRQDPGLGLRLIYFSYDVKMKEKGDIPEGYSVSREKKERFSLILESASTNQTSMYLCASIDRNTGELFFGEGSRLTVL.

This clone was recorded once. The chain employs TRBV4-1 and TRBJ2-7; D is tentatively TRBD1 or TRBD2 (5 bases each). V shed 0 bases and J shed 5 bases, with 11 bases lying between them. This CDR3 has 14 residues. Germline CDR1 MGHRA, CDR2 YSYEKL. The CDR3 DNA reads TGCGCCAGCAGCCAAGAAGGGACCGCCGACGAGCAGTACTTC. It encodes CASSQEGTADEQYF.

The J gene is TRBJ2-3, the V gene TRBV4-2; 11 bases map to TRBD1. The germline V gene encodes CDR1 LGHNA and CDR2 YNFKEQ. The CDR3 runs 15 residues. V dropped 1 base and J dropped 4; count of bases not matched to a gene: 1. The CDR3: CASSQGTGGADTQYF. Written as DNA, the CDR3 is TGTGCCAGCAGCCAAGGGACAGGGGGCGCAGATACGCAGTATTTT.

The chain carries TRBV12-5 and TRBJ1-5; D ambiguous. Between the trimmed V and J ends, which lost 9 bases and 0 bases, there was a span of 9 bases. Germline CDR1 LGHNT, CDR2 FRNRAP. This CDR3 is built from 13 residues. CDR3 sequence: CARTSYSNQPQHF. The CDR3 DNA reads TGTGCTAGGACGAGTTATAGCAATCAGCCCCAGCATTTT.

The chain carries TRBV13 and TRBJ1-3, with 12 bases aligning to TRBD1. The junction had 11 bases not matched to a gene; V was cut back by 8 bases and J by 0 bases. CDR1 and CDR2 from the germline V gene are PRHDT and FYEKMQ (reference sequence). This CDR3 comprises 18 residues. The CDR3 region is CASATGTGGRGSGNTIYF. The CDR3 DNA reads as TGTGCCAGCGCCACCGGGACAGGGGGCCGGGGCTCTGGAAACACCATATATTTT.

CDR3 in DNA: TGTGCCAGCAGCCCGATGACTAGCGGGGGTATAAATTCCTACGAGCAGTACTTC. This codes for CASSPMTSGGINSYEQYF. The V and J genes are TRBV7-9 and TRBJ2-7; 12 nucleotides agree with TRBD2. V trimming: 5 bases; J trimming: 1 base; junction bases outside the gene matches: 12. This CDR3 is 18 amino acids long. Germline CDR1 and CDR2: SEHNR and FQNEAQ (reference sequence).

The gene calls are TRBV18 and TRBJ2-7; no definite D call. The CDR3 is 13 amino acids. Looked up from germline, CDR1 is KGHSH and CDR2 is LQKENI. Trimming stripped 3 bases from V and 2 bases from J, with 8 bases between. The CDR3 DNA reads TGTGCCAGCTCACCCGCCGCGGCCTACGAGCAGTACTTC. Amino acids: CASSPAAAYEQYF.

As to this clone: Additional DNA sequences in this sample encode the identical CDR3. This chain joins TRBV5-4 and TRBJ1-1; tentative D call: TRBD1 (5 bases). CDR1 is SGHNT and CDR2 is YYREEE in the germline V gene (reference sequence). Trimming stripped 0 bases from V and 4 bases from J, with 7 bases between. The CDR3 consists of 13 residues. CDR3 protein: CASSLGGGTEAFF. The CDR3 DNA sequence: TGTGCCAGCAGCTTGGGCGGGGGCACTGAAGCTTTCTTT.

This rearrangement joins TRBV6-4 to TRBJ2-1, with 10 bases aligning to TRBD2. CDR1 and CDR2 (germline): MRHNA, SNTAGT. V lost 4 bases, J lost 3 bases, and 6 bases stayed unmatched. The CDR3 is 16 residues long. The CDR3 loop reads CASSVRTSGDYNEQFF. In DNA form, the CDR3 reads TGTGCCAGCAGTGTCCGGACTAGCGGTGACTACAATGAGCAGTTCTTC.

As DNA, the CDR3 is TGTGCCAGCAGCCGAGTAGCGGGGGCCTCCTACGAGCAGTACTTC. Protein: CASSRVAGASYEQYF. This rearrangement joins TRBV11-2 to TRBJ2-7, with TRBD2 identical over 9 bases. The CDR3 sequence is 15 residues long. V dropped 5 bases and J dropped 0; count of bases not matched to a gene: 5. CDR1 is SGHAT, CDR2 FQNNGV, per germline. The full variable domain, its missing parts supplied by reference TRBV11-2 and TRBJ2-7, is EAGVAQSPRYKIIEKRQSVAFWCNPISGHATLYWYQQILGQGPKLLIQFQNNGVVDDSQLPKDRFSAERLKGVDSTLKIQPAKLEDSAVYLCASSRVAGASYEQYFGPGTRLTVT.

The chain joins TRBV7-9 to TRBJ2-5; D gene ambiguous. From germline, CDR1 is SEHNR and CDR2 FQNEAQ (reference sequence). The CDR3 totals 13 residues. The ends were cut back, 5 bases at V and 2 bases at J, with 9 bases in the middle. The CDR3 is CASSLPPQETQYF. The CDR3 nucleotides are TGTGCCAGCAGCCTTCCTCCTCAAGAGACCCAGTACTTC.

In this sample, this clone turned up once. The V and J genes are TRBV18 and TRBJ1-1; no clear D gene. V was shortened by 6 bases and J by 1 base, with 9 bases between the two germline ends. This CDR3 region has 13 residues. Germline V lookup: CDR1 KGHSH, CDR2 LQKENI. This CDR3 is CASSPDPNTEAFF. Written as DNA, the CDR3 is TGTGCCAGCTCTCCGGACCCGAACACTGAAGCTTTCTTT. The whole variable domain, remainder taken from reference TRBV18 and TRBJ1-1, is NAGVMQNPRHLVRRRGQEARLRCSPMKGHSHVYWYRQLPEEGLKFMVYLQKENIIDESGMPKERFSAEFPKEGPSILRIQQVVRGDSAAYFCASSPDPNTEAFFGQGTRLTVV.

The chain carries TRBV2 and TRBJ2-5, with TRBD2 matching 7 bases. The germline V gene encodes CDR1 SNHLY and CDR2 FYNNEI. The CDR3 has 13 residues. V was clipped by 3 bases and J by 3 bases; unmatched bases: 1. The CDR3 loop is CASSELAEETQYF. Written as DNA, the CDR3 is TGTGCCAGCAGTGAGCTAGCGGAAGAGACCCAGTACTTC.

The chain recombines TRBV10-3 with TRBJ1-6; D may be TRBD1 (5 bases). The CDR3 is made up of 13 amino acids. From germline, CDR1 is ENHRY and CDR2 SYGVKD. V was pared by 4 bases and J by 9 bases, with 10 bases between. DNA for the CDR3: TGTGCCATCAGTGGCCCCGACAGTTCACCCCTCCACTTT. Amino acids: CAISGPDSSPLHF.

The chain couples TRBV6-5 to TRBJ2-7; no firm D call. This CDR3 contains 15 residues. The germline V and J ends were trimmed by 1 base and 0 bases, with 10 bases remaining between them. Germline assignment: CDR1 MNHEY and CDR2 SVGAGI. The CDR3 sequence: CASSYFVRDSYEQYF. CDR3 DNA: TGTGCCAGCAGTTACTTTGTTAGGGACTCCTACGAGCAGTACTTC.

This chain links TRBV3-1 (or the pseudogene TRBV3-2) with TRBJ2-2; TRBD2 matches at 7 bases. Germline CDR1 and CDR2: LGHDT and YNNKEL (reference sequence). Trimming cost V 5 bases and J 11 bases; bases outside gene matches: 5. The CDR3 length is 12 residues. CDR3 in DNA: TGTGCCAGCAGCAGCGGGACGCGAGAGCTGTTTTTT. Translated, it gives CASSSGTRELFF.

This sequence joins TRBV18 and TRBJ2-2, with a weak D call TRBD2 (6 bases). The CDR3 is 19 residues long. Trimming took 1 base from V and 2 from J, leaving 20 bases between them. Germline V gene sequence: CDR1 KGHSH, CDR2 LQKENI. For the CDR3, the DNA is TGTGCCAGCTCACCACGGAAACGGGTACTAGCCCCAAACACCGGGGAGCTGTTTTTT. This sequence encodes CASSPRKRVLAPNTGELFF.

This sequence joins TRBV29-1 and TRBJ2-5; D could derive from TRBD1 or TRBD2 (5 bases each). The CDR3 covers 13 residues. Trimming removed 6 bases from V and 4 bases from J, with 15 bases in between. Germline loops: CDR1 SQVTM, CDR2 ANQGSEA. This chain's CDR3 is CSVIRVGGETQYF. CDR3 coding DNA: TGCAGCGTCATCAGGGTAGGAGGAGAGACCCAGTACTTC.

The genes are TRBV5-6 and TRBJ1-2; the D gene is possibly TRBD1 (5 bases). Germline loops: CDR1 SGHDT, CDR2 YYEEEE. V was shortened by 2 bases and J by 1 base, with 15 bases between the two germline ends. CDR3 length: 16 residues. CDR3 in DNA: TGTGCCAGCAGCTTCAGGTCAGGGACGATTAACTATGGCTACACCTTC. Translated, it gives CASSFRSGTINYGYTF.

The CDR3 here is CASSPRAVTNTGELFF. As DNA, the CDR3 is TGTGCCAGCAGCCCCCGGGCAGTCACCAACACCGGGGAGCTGTTTTTT. This sequence joins TRBV13 and TRBJ2-2; D is undetermined. V was clipped by 5 bases and J by 2 bases, with 15 bases between them. The germline CDR1 and CDR2 sequences are PRHDT and FYEKMQ (reference sequence). The CDR3 contains 16 residues.

V usage is TRBV19 and J usage is TRBJ2-1, with TRBD2 matching 11 bases. This CDR3 has 13 amino acids. V lost 7 bases to trimming and J lost 10 bases; unmatched junction nucleotides: 6. The germline V gene encodes CDR1 LNHDA and CDR2 SQIVND (reference sequence). DNA for the CDR3: TGTGCCAGTAAACTAGCGGGAGTCCCGGAGCAGTTCTTC. Its translation is CASKLAGVPEQFF.

The CDR3 bases are TGTGCCACCGGGCAGAGCTCCTACAATGAGCAGTTCTTC. As protein: CATGQSSYNEQFF. The chain has TRBV24-1 and TRBJ2-1; D is unclear. Trimming removed 9 bases at V and 0 bases at J, with 8 bases between. CDR1 is KGHDR and CDR2 is SFDVKD in the germline V gene. There are 13 residues in the CDR3.

CDR3 in amino acids: CASLPADRAGYGYTF. CDR3 DNA sequence: TGCGCCAGCCTCCCAGCTGACAGGGCGGGCTATGGCTACACCTTC. The chain links TRBV5-1 to TRBJ1-2, with 7 bases that match TRBD1. Per germline, CDR1 SGHRS and CDR2 YFSETQ. The CDR3 extends over 15 amino acids. Trimming removed 7 bases from V and 4 bases from J; junction bases left unmatched: 13.

This clone was seen a handful of times. This rearrangement joins TRBV7-9 to TRBJ1-6; TRBD1 matches 8 bases. Germline values: CDR1 SEHNR, CDR2 FQNEAQ (reference sequence). The V and J ends lost 5 bases and 9 bases, in that order; junction bases with no gene match: 9. The CDR3 has 15 residues. CDR3 DNA sequence: TGTGCCAGCAGCGAAGACGGGACAGGCGGTTCACCCCTCCACTTT. Its translation: CASSEDGTGGSPLHF.

The rearrangement joins TRBV4-1 to TRBJ1-2; D is unresolved. The CDR3 sequence is 13 residues long. The germline V gene encodes CDR1 MGHRA and CDR2 YSYEKL. V was clipped by 4 bases and J by 8 bases, with 14 bases between them. CDR3 nucleotides: TGCGCCAGCAGCCGCGGGTCTACGGGAGGCTACACCTTC. This translates into CASSRGSTGGYTF.

V and J are TRBV5-1 and TRBJ2-1; 8 nucleotides line up with TRBD1. V lost 9 bases to trimming and J lost 6 bases; unmatched junction nucleotides: 8. CDR3 length equals 13 residues. Germline V lookup: CDR1 SGHRS, CDR2 YFSETQ. DNA of the CDR3: TGCGCCACCTCGGACAGGGTGACCAATGAGCAGTTCTTC. Protein: CATSDRVTNEQFF.

This clone was detected a few times. This chain links TRBV7-9 with TRBJ2-7, with 10 bases fitting TRBD2. V lost 3 bases to trimming and J lost 5 bases; unmatched junction nucleotides: 4. CDR1 is SEHNR, CDR2 FQNEAQ, per germline (reference sequence). This CDR3 contains 14 residues. The CDR3 loop reads CASSLLAGDDEQYF. Here the CDR3 DNA reads TGTGCCAGCAGCTTGCTAGCGGGAGACGACGAGCAGTACTTC.

V gene TRBV30 combines with J gene TRBJ2-7; possibly TRBD2 for D (5 bases). The germline CDR1 and CDR2 sequences are GTSNPN and SVGIG (reference sequence). Trimming removed 5 bases from V and 7 bases from J, with 15 bases in between. CDR3 length equals 12 residues. The CDR3 here is CAWGVGRREQYF. The CDR3 DNA sequence: TGTGCCTGGGGGGTGGGGAGAAGGGAGCAGTACTTC.

The chain uses TRBV6-5 and TRBJ2-3, with a weak D call TRBD1 (5 bases). Germline V lookup: CDR1 MNHEY, CDR2 SVGAGI. The CDR3 is 14 residues long. V was cut by 2 bases and J by 0 bases, with 6 bases left in between. For the CDR3, the DNA is TGTGCCAGCAGTTACAGGGGAAGCACAGATACGCAGTATTTT. The encoded protein is CASSYRGSTDTQYF.